This TCR beta chain originates from a study of T cells in Graves' hyperthyroidism and ophthalmopathy. Researchers took RNA transcripts and amplified the TCR beta CDR3 regions from them. First-round RT-PCR targeting the TCR CDR3 was performed with the HTBI primer set. Each CDR3 protein is one row after TCRdb ran MiXCR on the multiplex PCR reads. This table has 600,000 to 850,000 distinct CDR3 sequences, around 20% appearing once. Ten or more counts support this clonotype. The V gene lost 1 base and the J gene lost 6 bases, with 9 bases spanning the gap. CDR3 length: 13 amino acids. Looked up from germline, CDR1 is SGHAT and CDR2 is FQNNGV. Patients having uncontrolled infection, another autoimmune disease, pregnancy or lactation were not included. A sample of blood taken at first hyperthyroidism diagnosis preceded any ophthalmopathy symptoms.

The chain is built from TRBV11-2 and TRBJ1-2; D unresolved. Material for sequencing was blood. The sequence was obtained from a woman in her 50s with Graves' hyperthyroidism that later progressed to Graves' ophthalmopathy. The CDR3 DNA is TGTGCCAGCAGCTTAGTTCTACTGGATGGCTACACCTTC. Translating it yields CASSLVLLDGYTF.